This paragraph covers one T cell receptor (beta chain) sequence. Germline V gene sequence: CDR1 SNHLY, CDR2 FYNNEI. The CDR3 runs 14 residues. V shed 8 bases, J shed 1 base, and the junction held 3 bases outside the gene matches. This sample is part of a study of OX40 agonist ivuxolimab in advanced cancers. Profiled with immunoSEQ multiplex PCR; TCRdb holds only in-frame clones, not every one. The sample lists roughly 69,000 clones, around 90% occurring once. This chain links TRBV2 with TRBJ2-3, with 10 bases lining up with TRBD2. The clonotype originates from an adult with an advanced solid tumor such as melanoma, head and neck, liver or kidney cancer. The starting material was CD4+ or CD8+ T cells sorted from blood, obtained in a trial of the OX40 agonist ivuxolimab. The CDR3 sequence is CASVGLARTDTQYF. The CDR3, as DNA: TGTGCCAGCGTGGGACTAGCGCGCACAGATACGCAGTATTTT. Based on the CDR3 plus reference TRBV2 and TRBJ2-3, the full variable domain is EPEVTQTPSHQVTQMGQEVILRCVPISNHLYFYWYRQILGQKVEFLVSFYNNEISEKSEIFDDQFSVERPDGSNFTLKIRSTKLEDSAMYFCASVGLARTDTQYFGPGTRLTVL.